The 30 T cell receptor beta chains below come from one sample, sequenced in a study of blood T cell repertoires in COVID-19. Profiling relied on immunoSEQ multiplex PCR, and the TCRdb table lists in-frame clones only, not all of them. This table has nearly 350,000 clones, over 70% appearing once. Material for sequencing was peripheral blood. These receptors originate from a man between 25 and 39 years old with active or convalescent COVID-19.

The V gene is TRBV6-5, the J gene TRBJ1-2, with TRBD1 matching 10 bases. V lost 6 bases and J lost 4; bases outside the gene matches: 2. Germline V lookup: CDR1 MNHEY, CDR2 SVGAGI. The CDR3 covers 13 residues. In DNA, the CDR3 is TGTGCCAGCAGGACAGGGGGCGCCTATGGCTACACCTTC. Its translation: CASRTGGAYGYTF.

The rearrangement uses TRBV5-8 and TRBJ2-7, with 7 bases identical to TRBD2. V dropped 0 bases and J dropped 3; count of bases not matched to a gene: 3. CDR3 size: 14 residues. CDR1 is SGHTS and CDR2 is YDEGEE in the germline V gene. The CDR3, as DNA: TGTGCCAGCAGCTTGGGACTAGCCAACTACGAGCAGTACTTC. This codes for CASSLGLANYEQYF.

Comment on this clone: A much larger clone is a single base away; this may be a read error. This sample includes further DNA sequences coding for the same CDR3. This sequence joins TRBV11-2 and TRBJ2-5, with unresolved D. Looked up from germline, CDR1 is SGHAT and CDR2 is FQNNGV. Trimming stripped 5 bases from V and 4 bases from J, with 5 bases between. The CDR3 runs 11 residues. CDR3 sequence (DNA): TGTGCCAGCAGCCTCAGAGAGACCCAGTACTTC. Translated, it gives CASSLRETQYF.

The chain couples TRBV20-1 to TRBJ2-1; weak D call: TRBD1 (5 bases). Trimming pared 3 bases from V and 4 bases from J, leaving 10 bases between. Germline CDR1 DFQATT, CDR2 SNEGSKA (reference sequence). The CDR3 is made up of 13 amino acids. The chain's CDR3 is CSASVGAYNEQFF. CDR3 in DNA: TGCAGTGCTAGTGTTGGGGCGTACAATGAGCAGTTCTTC.

The chain links TRBV19 to TRBJ1-4, with 7 bases that match TRBD1. The CDR3 length is 16 residues. The V and J ends lost 4 bases and 8 bases, in that order; junction bases with no gene match: 13. The germline gives CDR1 LNHDA, CDR2 SQIVND (reference sequence). The CDR3 DNA reads as TGTGCCAGTAGTACTCTACCGACAGGGTCTGACGAAAAACTGTTTTTT. As protein: CASSTLPTGSDEKLFF. Variable domain in full (rest from reference TRBV19 and TRBJ1-4): DGGITQSPKYLFRKEGQNVTLSCEQNLNHDAMYWYRQDPGQGLRLIYYSQIVNDFQKGDIAEGYSVSREKKESFPLTVTSAQKNPTAFYLCASSTLPTGSDEKLFFGSGTQLSVL.

V is TRBV27 and J is TRBJ1-5, with D maybe TRBD1 (5 bases). The CDR3 contains 15 residues. CDR1 and CDR2 (germline): MNHEY, SMNVEV (reference sequence). The V end lost 6 bases, the J end lost 6 bases, and 18 bases lay between the germline ends. The CDR3 loop is CASRLLGVEGQPQHF. For the CDR3, the DNA is TGTGCCAGCAGGCTCCTGGGGGTGGAGGGTCAGCCCCAGCATTTT.

The chain links TRBV5-4 to TRBJ1-2; 12 bases are a match to TRBD1. Germline V lookup: CDR1 SGHNT, CDR2 YYREEE (reference sequence). The junction had 8 bases not matched to a gene; V was cut back by 4 bases and J by 4 bases. The CDR3 runs 16 residues. CDR3 sequence: CASSPRDRGRAYGYTF. The CDR3 coding sequence is TGTGCCAGCAGCCCCCGGGACAGGGGGCGAGCCTATGGCTACACCTTC.

This rearrangement joins TRBV13 to TRBJ2-2; D gene uncertain. CDR1 and CDR2 (germline): PRHDT, FYEKMQ (reference sequence). V was trimmed by 6 bases and J by 1 base, leaving 3 bases between them. The CDR3 runs 12 residues. CDR3 residues: CASRLNTGELFF. The CDR3 nucleotides are TGTGCCAGCAGACTGAACACCGGGGAGCTGTTTTTT.

CDR3 DNA: TGTGCCTGGAGGCCCTACAGGGAAGGATCACCCCTCCACTTT. It translates to CAWRPYREGSPLHF. The chain uses TRBV30 and TRBJ1-6; a possible D gene is TRBD1 (6 bases). Germline values: CDR1 GTSNPN, CDR2 SVGIG (reference sequence). Trimming left V 3 bases short and J 10 bases short, with 16 bases between. The length of the CDR3 is 14 residues. The full variable domain, in which reference TRBV30 and TRBJ1-6 provide the parts outside the CDR3, is SQTIHQWPATLVQPVGSPLSLECTVEGTSNPNLYWYRQAAGRGLQLLFYSVGIGQISSEVPQNLSASRPQDRQFILSSKKLLLSDSGFYLCAWRPYREGSPLHFGNGTRLTVT.

The rearrangement joins TRBV9 to TRBJ2-5; D not certain. CDR1 is SGDLS and CDR2 is YYNGEE in the germline V gene. Trimming stripped 4 bases from V and 5 bases from J, with 15 bases between. This CDR3 contains 14 residues. The CDR3 protein is CASSLAAEEETQYF. Here the CDR3 DNA reads TGTGCCAGCAGCCTCGCGGCCGAGGAGGAGACCCAGTACTTC.

In this sample, this clone turned up once. This specimen includes other DNA sequences encoding the same CDR3. CDR3 in DNA: TGTGCCAGTAGTAGACAGGGGGCATACGAGCAGTACTTC. It specifies CASSRQGAYEQYF. The chain links TRBV19 to TRBJ2-7, with 10 bases that match TRBD1. The CDR3 has 13 amino acids. The V and J ends lost 4 bases and 4 bases, in that order; junction bases with no gene match: 1. Germline loops: CDR1 LNHDA, CDR2 SQIVND (reference sequence).

V gene TRBV7-9 combines with J gene TRBJ2-3; 8 bases map to TRBD2. The CDR3 totals 18 residues. Germline CDR1 is SEHNR and CDR2 is FQNEAQ (reference sequence). V gave up 5 bases and J gave up 0 bases; unmatched junction bases: 13. The chain's CDR3 is CASSRAGGERGSTDTQYF. For the CDR3, the DNA is TGTGCCAGCAGCCGCGCCGGGGGGGAGCGGGGAAGCACAGATACGCAGTATTTT.

V gene TRBV18 combines with J gene TRBJ2-1, with 10 bases identical to TRBD2. There are 16 residues in the CDR3. The trim removed 2 bases at V and 0 bases at J, leaving 1 base unmatched. Germline V gene lookup returns CDR1 KGHSH and CDR2 LQKENI. CDR3 DNA: TGTGCCAGCTCACCATCTAGCGGGAGCTCCTACAATGAGCAGTTCTTC. As protein: CASSPSSGSSYNEQFF.

The chain's CDR3 is CSVGLSSYEQYF. In nucleotides, the CDR3 is TGCAGCGTTGGCCTGAGCTCCTACGAGCAGTACTTC. The chain recombines TRBV29-1 with TRBJ2-7; D is uncertain. Germline CDR1 reads SQVTM; CDR2 reads ANQGSEA. The CDR3 covers 12 residues. Trimming removed 4 bases at V and 0 bases at J, with 7 bases between.

The gene calls are TRBV19 and TRBJ2-4; 8 nucleotides line up with TRBD2. In germline, CDR1 is LNHDA, CDR2 SQIVND (reference sequence). V gave up 8 bases and J gave up 1 base; unmatched junction bases: 10. The length of the CDR3 is 16 residues. CDR3 sequence reads: CASRGGEQDAKNIQYF. The DNA of the CDR3 is TGTGCCAGTCGGGGGGGGGAACAGGACGCCAAAAACATTCAGTACTTC.

The chain joins TRBV7-2 to TRBJ1-1; D uncertain. Between the trimmed V and J ends, which lost 2 bases and 6 bases, there was a span of 16 bases. CDR1 is SGHTA and CDR2 is FQGNSA in the germline V gene. This CDR3 is 15 amino acids long. CDR3 bases: TGTGCCAGCAGCTTAAAGGGTGGCGGGAGGCCTGAAGCTTTCTTT. This sequence encodes CASSLKGGGRPEAFF.

The V and J genes are TRBV10-3 and TRBJ1-5; D uncertain. Trimming stripped 6 bases from V and 3 bases from J, with 9 bases between. This CDR3 is 13 amino acids long. In germline, CDR1 is ENHRY, CDR2 SYGVKD. CDR3 in DNA: TGTGCCATCAGCTTACAACCCAATCAGCCCCAGCATTTT. Translating gives CAISLQPNQPQHF.

The rearrangement links TRBV6-5 to TRBJ2-3; the D is unclear. The V end lost 0 bases, the J end lost 0 bases, and 4 bases lay between the germline ends. CDR3 size: 14 residues. The germline V gene has CDR1 MNHEY and CDR2 SVGAGI. The CDR3 is CASSYSPSTDTQYF. For the CDR3, the DNA is TGTGCCAGCAGTTACTCCCCGAGCACAGATACGCAGTATTTT.

This clone was counted between two and nine times. This chain connects TRBV4-2 to TRBJ1-6; no firm D call. Germline V CDR1 and CDR2: LGHNA, YNFKEQ. Trimming pared 0 bases from V and 4 bases from J, leaving 7 bases between. The CDR3 loop spans 15 amino acids. CDR3 region: CASSQEESYNSPLHF. The CDR3 bases are TGTGCCAGCAGCCAAGAAGAGTCATATAATTCACCCCTCCACTTT.

The genes are TRBV10-3 and TRBJ1-1; D is possibly TRBD1 (6 bases). The CDR3 has 14 amino acids. V was clipped by 2 bases and J by 5 bases, with 12 bases between them. Germline V lookup: CDR1 ENHRY, CDR2 SYGVKD. The chain's CDR3 is CAISEMSGETEAFF. The CDR3, as DNA: TGTGCCATCAGTGAGATGTCAGGGGAAACTGAAGCTTTCTTT.

The J gene is TRBJ2-1, the V gene TRBV18, with TRBD2 identical over 9 bases. The CDR3 contains 18 residues. Germline loops: CDR1 KGHSH, CDR2 LQKENI. Trimming cost V 4 bases and J 1 base; bases outside gene matches: 11. CDR3 loop: CASSLRDSGSWSYNEQFF. The CDR3, as DNA: TGTGCCAGCTCACTTCGGGATAGCGGGAGTTGGTCCTACAATGAGCAGTTCTTC.

The J gene is TRBJ2-2, the V gene TRBV19; 7 bases are a match to TRBD1. J lost 4 bases, V lost 4 bases, and 6 bases had no gene match. CDR1 LNHDA and CDR2 SQIVND come from the germline V gene (reference sequence). The CDR3 is 15 amino acids. The CDR3 protein is CASSTRDRGTGELFF. The DNA for the CDR3 is TGTGCCAGTAGTACCCGGGACAGAGGCACCGGGGAGCTGTTTTTT.

CDR3 amino acids: CASSLWAQGKRTDTQYF. The CDR3 coding sequence is TGTGCCAGCAGCCTATGGGCACAGGGGAAAAGGACAGATACGCAGTATTTT. The chain couples TRBV3-1 (or the pseudogene TRBV3-2) to TRBJ2-3; 7 bases are shared with TRBD1. This CDR3 is 17 amino acids long. Germline lookup yields CDR1 LGHDT and CDR2 YNNKEL (reference sequence). J gave up 3 bases and V 4 bases, and 13 bases lay outside the gene matches.

The chain uses TRBV20-1 and TRBJ1-2; no firm D call. There are 14 residues in the CDR3. Germline lookup yields CDR1 DFQATT and CDR2 SNEGSKA (reference sequence). V lost 3 bases and J lost 5, with 16 bases in between. CDR3: CSASATNSGYGYTF. CDR3 DNA: TGCAGTGCTAGTGCCACTAACTCGGGGTATGGCTACACCTTC.

This clone was counted only a few times. The chain links TRBV18 to TRBJ2-1, with D maybe TRBD1 (6 bases). This CDR3 spans 13 amino acids. With 6 bases removed from V and 7 bases from J, the gap between germline ends came to 13 bases. Germline-derived CDR1 and CDR2 are KGHSH and LQKENI. CDR3 amino acids: CASSSGTKNEQFF. The DNA for the CDR3 is TGTGCCAGCTCCTCCGGGACAAAAAATGAGCAGTTCTTC. The entire variable domain, with the rest obtained from reference TRBV18 and TRBJ2-1, is as follows: NAGVMQNPRHLVRRRGQEARLRCSPMKGHSHVYWYRQLPEEGLKFMVYLQKENIIDESGMPKERFSAEFPKEGPSILRIQQVVRGDSAAYFCASSSGTKNEQFFGPGTRLTVL.

This clone was detected a few times. This chain joins TRBV19 and TRBJ1-4; 7 bases fit TRBD1. Germline CDR1 reads LNHDA; CDR2 reads SQIVND (reference sequence). The CDR3 length is 17 residues. V lost 5 bases, J lost 4 bases, and 13 bases stayed unmatched. The CDR3 nucleotides read TGTGCCAGTAGTCCTTCATTGACAGGGTTCGGTAATGAAAAACTGTTTTTT. Residues: CASSPSLTGFGNEKLFF. Full variable domain (outside the CDR3, taken from reference TRBV19 and TRBJ1-4): DGGITQSPKYLFRKEGQNVTLSCEQNLNHDAMYWYRQDPGQGLRLIYYSQIVNDFQKGDIAEGYSVSREKKESFPLTVTSAQKNPTAFYLCASSPSLTGFGNEKLFFGSGTQLSVL.

This chain connects TRBV4-3 to TRBJ1-1, with D tentatively TRBD1 (5 bases). The germline CDR1 and CDR2 sequences are LGHNA and YSLEER. Trimming pared 1 base from V and 5 bases from J, leaving 11 bases between. The CDR3 consists of 14 residues. The CDR3 nucleotides are TGCGCCAGCAGCCAAGGGCCTAGGGGAACTGAAGCTTTCTTT. It yields the protein CASSQGPRGTEAFF.

A single count supports this clone. The rearrangement joins TRBV28 to TRBJ2-1; 13 bases align to TRBD2. This CDR3 region has 18 residues. Germline V gene data show CDR1 as MDHEN and CDR2 as SYDVKM. Trimming cost V 4 bases and J 3 bases; bases outside gene matches: 9. Written as DNA, the CDR3 is TGTGCCAGCAGTTCCCCTGGACTAGCGGGAGTTCTCTACAATGAGCAGTTCTTC. Protein: CASSSPGLAGVLYNEQFF.

This rearrangement joins TRBV12-5 to TRBJ1-1; D might be TRBD1 (6 bases). The CDR3 is made up of 14 amino acids. The V end lost 3 bases, the J end lost 3 bases, and 11 bases lay between the germline ends. The germline V gene has CDR1 LGHNT and CDR2 FRNRAP. The CDR3 bases are TGTGCTAGTGGTTTACCGGGGACACACACTGAAGCTTTCTTT. It specifies CASGLPGTHTEAFF. Variable domain in full (rest from reference TRBV12-5 and TRBJ1-1): DARVTQTPRHKVTEMGQEVTMRCQPILGHNTVFWYRQTMMQGLELLAYFRNRAPLDDSGMPKDRFSAEMPDATLATLKIQPSEPRDSAVYFCASGLPGTHTEAFFGQGTRLTVV.

This clone was observed once. The V gene is TRBV18, the J gene TRBJ1-3, with D unresolved. The CDR3 totals 14 residues. Germline V CDR1 and CDR2: KGHSH, LQKENI. Trimming removed 0 bases from V and 4 bases from J, with 7 bases in between. The CDR3 nucleotides read TGTGCCAGCTCACCACCGGCAGGAGGAAACACCATATATTTT. Protein: CASSPPAGGNTIYF.